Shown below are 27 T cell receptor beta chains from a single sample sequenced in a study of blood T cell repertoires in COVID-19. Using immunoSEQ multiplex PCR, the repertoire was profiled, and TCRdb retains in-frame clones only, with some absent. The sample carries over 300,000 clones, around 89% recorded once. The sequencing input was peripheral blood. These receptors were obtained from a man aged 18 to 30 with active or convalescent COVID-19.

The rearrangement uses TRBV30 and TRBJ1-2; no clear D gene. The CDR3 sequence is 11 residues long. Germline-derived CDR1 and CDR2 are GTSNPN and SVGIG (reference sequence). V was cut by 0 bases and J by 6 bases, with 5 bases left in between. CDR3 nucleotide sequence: TGTGCCTGGAGTGTACTAGATGGCTACACCTTC. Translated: CAWSVLDGYTF.

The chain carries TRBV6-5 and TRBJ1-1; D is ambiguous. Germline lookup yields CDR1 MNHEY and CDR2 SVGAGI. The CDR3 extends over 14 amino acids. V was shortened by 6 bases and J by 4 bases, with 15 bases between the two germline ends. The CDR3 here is CASSLLGGSTEAFF. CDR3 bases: TGTGCCAGCAGCCTATTGGGTGGGAGCACTGAAGCTTTCTTT.

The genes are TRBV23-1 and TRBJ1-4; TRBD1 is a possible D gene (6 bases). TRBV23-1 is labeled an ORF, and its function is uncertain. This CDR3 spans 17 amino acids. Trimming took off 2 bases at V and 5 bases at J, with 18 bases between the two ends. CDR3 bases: TGCGCCAGCAGTCAAGGTTCCCGGGGACAAACGAATGAAAAACTGTTTTTT. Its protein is CASSQGSRGQTNEKLFF.

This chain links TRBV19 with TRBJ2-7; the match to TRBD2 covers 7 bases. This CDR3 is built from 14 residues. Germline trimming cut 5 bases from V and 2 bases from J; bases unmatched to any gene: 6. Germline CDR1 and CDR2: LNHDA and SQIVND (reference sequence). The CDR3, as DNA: TGTGCCAGTAGTTGGGCTAGCGGAACCTACGAGCAGTACTTC. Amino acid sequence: CASSWASGTYEQYF. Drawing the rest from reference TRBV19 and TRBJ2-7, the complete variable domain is DGGITQSPKYLFRKEGQNVTLSCEQNLNHDAMYWYRQDPGQGLRLIYYSQIVNDFQKGDIAEGYSVSREKKESFPLTVTSAQKNPTAFYLCASSWASGTYEQYFGPGTRLTVT.

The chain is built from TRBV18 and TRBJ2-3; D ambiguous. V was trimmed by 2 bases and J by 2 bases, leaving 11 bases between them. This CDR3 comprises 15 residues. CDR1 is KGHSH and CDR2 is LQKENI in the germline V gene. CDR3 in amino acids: CASSPSNIVTDTQYF. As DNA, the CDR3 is TGTGCCAGCTCACCAAGTAACATTGTCACAGATACGCAGTATTTT. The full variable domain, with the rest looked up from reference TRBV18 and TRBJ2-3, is NAGVMQNPRHLVRRRGQEARLRCSPMKGHSHVYWYRQLPEEGLKFMVYLQKENIIDESGMPKERFSAEFPKEGPSILRIQQVVRGDSAAYFCASSPSNIVTDTQYFGPGTRLTVL.

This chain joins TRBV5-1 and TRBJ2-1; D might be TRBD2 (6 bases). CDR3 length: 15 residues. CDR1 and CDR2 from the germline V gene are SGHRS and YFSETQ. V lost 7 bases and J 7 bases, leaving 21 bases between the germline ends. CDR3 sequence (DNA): TGCGCCAGCTCCCGGGACTTTCCCCTGAAGAATGAGCAGTTCTTC. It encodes CASSRDFPLKNEQFF.

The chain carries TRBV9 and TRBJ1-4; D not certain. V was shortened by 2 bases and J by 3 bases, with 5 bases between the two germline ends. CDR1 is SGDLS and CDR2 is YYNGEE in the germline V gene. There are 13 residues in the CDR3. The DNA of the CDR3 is TGTGCCAGCAGCGTCTCTCCTAATGAAAAACTGTTTTTT. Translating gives CASSVSPNEKLFF.

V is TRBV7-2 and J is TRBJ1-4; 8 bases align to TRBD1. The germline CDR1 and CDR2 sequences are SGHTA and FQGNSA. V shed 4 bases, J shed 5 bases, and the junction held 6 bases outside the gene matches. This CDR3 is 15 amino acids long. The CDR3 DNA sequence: TGTGCCAGCAGCTGGGGACAGGCAATGAATGAAAAACTGTTTTTT. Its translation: CASSWGQAMNEKLFF.

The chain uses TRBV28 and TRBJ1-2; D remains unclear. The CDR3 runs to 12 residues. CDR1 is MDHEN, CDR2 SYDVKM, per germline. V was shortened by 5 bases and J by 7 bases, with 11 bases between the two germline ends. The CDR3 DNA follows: TGTGCCAGCAGTCTGCTGGCCTTTGGCTACACCTTC. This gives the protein CASSLLAFGYTF.

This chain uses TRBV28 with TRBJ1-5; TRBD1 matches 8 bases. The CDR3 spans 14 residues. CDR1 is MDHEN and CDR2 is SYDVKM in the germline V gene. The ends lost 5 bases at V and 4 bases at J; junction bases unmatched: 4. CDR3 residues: CASSPRQGNQPQHF. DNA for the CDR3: TGTGCCAGCAGTCCACGACAGGGGAATCAGCCCCAGCATTTT.

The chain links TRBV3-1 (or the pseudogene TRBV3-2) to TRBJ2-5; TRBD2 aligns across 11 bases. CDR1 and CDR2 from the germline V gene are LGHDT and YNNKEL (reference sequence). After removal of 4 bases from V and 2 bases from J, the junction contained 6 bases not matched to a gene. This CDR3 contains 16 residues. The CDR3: CASSPLAGGGQETQYF. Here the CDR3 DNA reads TGTGCCAGCAGCCCCCTAGCGGGGGGCGGACAAGAGACCCAGTACTTC.

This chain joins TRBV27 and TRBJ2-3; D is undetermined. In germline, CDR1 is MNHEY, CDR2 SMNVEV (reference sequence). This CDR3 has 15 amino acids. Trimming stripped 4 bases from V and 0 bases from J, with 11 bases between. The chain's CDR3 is CASSSLILSTDTQYF. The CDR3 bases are TGTGCCAGCAGTTCCCTAATACTTAGCACAGATACGCAGTATTTT.

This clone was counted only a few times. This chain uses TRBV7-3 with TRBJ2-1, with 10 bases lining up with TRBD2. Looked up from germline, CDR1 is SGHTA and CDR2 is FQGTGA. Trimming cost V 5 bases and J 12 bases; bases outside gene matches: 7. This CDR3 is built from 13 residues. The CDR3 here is CASSLLAGEGQFF. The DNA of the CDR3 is TGTGCCAGCAGCCTCCTAGCGGGAGAGGGGCAGTTCTTC.

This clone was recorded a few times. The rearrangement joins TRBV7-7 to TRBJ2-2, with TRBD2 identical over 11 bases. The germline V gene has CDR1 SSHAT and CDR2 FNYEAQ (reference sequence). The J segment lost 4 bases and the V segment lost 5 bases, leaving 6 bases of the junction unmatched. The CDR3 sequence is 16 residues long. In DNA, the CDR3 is TGTGCCAGCAGCATAACTAGCGGGGGTGGCACCGGGGAGCTGTTTTTT. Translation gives CASSITSGGGTGELFF. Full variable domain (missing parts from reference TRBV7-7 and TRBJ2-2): GAGVSQSPRYKVTKRGQDVTLRCDPISSHATLYWYQQALGQGPEFLTYFNYEAQPDKSGLPSDRFSAERPEGSISTLTIQRTEQRDSAMYRCASSITSGGGTGELFFGEGSRLTVL.

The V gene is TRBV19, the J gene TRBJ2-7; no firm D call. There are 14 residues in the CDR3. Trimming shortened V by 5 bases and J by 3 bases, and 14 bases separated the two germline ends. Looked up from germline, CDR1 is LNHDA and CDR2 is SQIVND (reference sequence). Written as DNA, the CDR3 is TGTGCCAGTAGTGAAACATCTTCAGGCTACGAGCAGTACTTC. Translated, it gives CASSETSSGYEQYF.

CDR3 DNA: TGTGCCAGTAGTATGTCCCCGCTAGCTGCCGAGCAGTACTTC. This gives the protein CASSMSPLAAEQYF. This chain connects TRBV19 to TRBJ2-7; perhaps TRBD2 as D (5 bases). This CDR3 spans 14 amino acids. Germline CDR1 reads LNHDA; CDR2 reads SQIVND (reference sequence). V gave up 3 bases and J gave up 6 bases, with 15 bases separating them.

Here the CDR3 DNA reads TGTGCCAGCAGTAACCAGGGGGAAGAGCAGTACTTC. This translates into CASSNQGEEQYF. This sequence joins TRBV6-2 or TRBV6-3 and TRBJ2-7; 7 nucleotides line up with TRBD1. The CDR3 is 12 residues long. The germline V gene encodes CDR1 MNHEY and CDR2 SVGEGT. The V gene end was trimmed by 5 bases and the J gene end by 7 bases; junction bases not matched to a gene: 5.

The DNA of the CDR3 is TGTGCCAGCAGATTCGGGACAGGGGCTAATCAGCCCCAGCATTTT. Translated: CASRFGTGANQPQHF. The rearrangement uses TRBV2 and TRBJ1-5; 10 positions agree with TRBD1. J was trimmed by 4 bases and V by 6 bases; bases with no gene match: 6. This CDR3 is 15 amino acids long. The V gene's germline CDR1 is SNHLY and CDR2 FYNNEI.

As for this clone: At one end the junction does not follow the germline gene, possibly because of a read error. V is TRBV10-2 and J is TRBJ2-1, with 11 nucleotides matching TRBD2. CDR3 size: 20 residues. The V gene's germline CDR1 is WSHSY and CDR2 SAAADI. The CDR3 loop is CASSEAKPGLAASSYNEQFF. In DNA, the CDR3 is TGCGCGAGCAGTGAGGCGAAACCGGGACTAGCGGCCAGCTCCTACAATGAGCAGTTCTTC.

CDR3 DNA sequence: TGTGCCAGCAGTGACACTAGCGACTACGAGCAGTACTTC. Its protein product is CASSDTSDYEQYF. V and J are TRBV27 and TRBJ2-7; TRBD2 matches at 7 bases. The ends lost 5 bases at V and 3 bases at J; junction bases unmatched: 4. Germline V gene lookup returns CDR1 MNHEY and CDR2 SMNVEV (reference sequence). This CDR3 has 13 residues.

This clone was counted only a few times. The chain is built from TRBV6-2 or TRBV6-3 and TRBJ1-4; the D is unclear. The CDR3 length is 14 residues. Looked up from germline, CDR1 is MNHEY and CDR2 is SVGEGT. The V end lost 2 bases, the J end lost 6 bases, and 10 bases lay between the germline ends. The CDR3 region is CASSYAALDEKLFF. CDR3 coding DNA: TGTGCCAGCAGTTACGCCGCGTTGGATGAAAAACTGTTTTTT.

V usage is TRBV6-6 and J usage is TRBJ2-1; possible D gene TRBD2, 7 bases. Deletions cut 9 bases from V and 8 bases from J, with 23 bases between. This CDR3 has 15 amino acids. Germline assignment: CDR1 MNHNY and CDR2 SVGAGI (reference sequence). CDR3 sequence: CASSEGGARADEQFF. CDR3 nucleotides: TGTGCCAGTTCGGAGGGGGGGGCCCGGGCCGATGAGCAGTTCTTC.

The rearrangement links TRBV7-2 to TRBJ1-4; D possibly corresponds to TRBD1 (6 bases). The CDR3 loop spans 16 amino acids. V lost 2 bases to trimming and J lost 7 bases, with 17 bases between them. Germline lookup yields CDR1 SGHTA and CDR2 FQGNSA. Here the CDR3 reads CASSLRLTGTGEKLFF. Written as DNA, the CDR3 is TGTGCCAGCAGCTTACGACTTACAGGGACGGGTGAAAAACTGTTTTTT.

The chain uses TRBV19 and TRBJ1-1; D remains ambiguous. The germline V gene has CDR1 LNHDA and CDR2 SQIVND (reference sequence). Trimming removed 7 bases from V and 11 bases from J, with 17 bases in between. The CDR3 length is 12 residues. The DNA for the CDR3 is TGTGCCAGTACTGAAGGCTTAAGAGGGGCTTTCTTT. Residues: CASTEGLRGAFF. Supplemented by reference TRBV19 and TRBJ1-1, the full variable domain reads DGGITQSPKYLFRKEGQNVTLSCEQNLNHDAMYWYRQDPGQGLRLIYYSQIVNDFQKGDIAEGYSVSREKKESFPLTVTSAQKNPTAFYLCASTEGLRGAFFGQGTRLTVV.

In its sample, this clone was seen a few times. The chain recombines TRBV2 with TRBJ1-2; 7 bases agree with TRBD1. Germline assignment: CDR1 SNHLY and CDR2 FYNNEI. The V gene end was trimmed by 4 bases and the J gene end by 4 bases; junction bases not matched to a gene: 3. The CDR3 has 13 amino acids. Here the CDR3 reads CASSADRVYGYTF. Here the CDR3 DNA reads TGTGCCAGCAGTGCCGACAGGGTCTATGGCTACACCTTC.

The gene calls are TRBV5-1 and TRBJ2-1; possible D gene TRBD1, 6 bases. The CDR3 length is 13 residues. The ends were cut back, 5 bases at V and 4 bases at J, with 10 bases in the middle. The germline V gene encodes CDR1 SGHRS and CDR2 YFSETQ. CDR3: CASRQGGYNEQFF. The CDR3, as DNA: TGCGCCAGCAGACAGGGTGGTTACAATGAGCAGTTCTTC.

The CDR3, as DNA: TGTGCCAGCAGCGTGGGAGGAAGCACAGATACGCAGTATTTT. Its translation is CASSVGGSTDTQYF. This chain links TRBV7-2 with TRBJ2-3; possibly TRBD2 for D (6 bases). The V end lost 5 bases, the J end lost 0 bases, and 9 bases lay between the germline ends. The CDR3 sequence is 14 residues long. Germline values: CDR1 SGHTA, CDR2 FQGNSA.